A single sample is the source of the 19 T cell receptor beta chains below, sequenced in a study of blood T cell repertoires in COVID-19. Only in-frame clones appear in the TCRdb table, and some are missing; sequencing was by immunoSEQ multiplex PCR. This table has about 220,000 clones, over 75% appearing once. The specimen was PBMCs or T cells enriched from blood (not recorded which). The receptors originated from a woman aged 55-69 years who had recovered from COVID-19.

This clone was counted a few times. The chain recombines TRBV29-1 with TRBJ2-1, with 14 bases matching TRBD2. Germline trimming cut 7 bases from V and 6 bases from J; bases unmatched to any gene: 2. The CDR3 is made up of 13 amino acids. The germline gives CDR1 SQVTM, CDR2 ANQGSEA. The CDR3 bases are TGCAGCGCCGGGACTAGCGGGAGCAATGAGCAGTTCTTC. Protein sequence: CSAGTSGSNEQFF.

The genes are TRBV11-2 and TRBJ1-1; tentative D call: TRBD1 (6 bases). V was clipped by 5 bases and J by 2 bases, with 21 bases between them. Germline CDR1 and CDR2: SGHAT and FQNNGV. This CDR3 is built from 17 residues. This chain's CDR3 is CASSQNRQALTNTEAFF. In DNA, the CDR3 is TGTGCCAGCAGCCAGAACCGACAGGCACTAACCAACACTGAAGCTTTCTTT.

This clone was detected only a few times. The chain employs TRBV7-8 and TRBJ1-2; D not resolved. Germline assignment: CDR1 SGHVS and CDR2 FQNEAQ. Deletions cut 0 bases from V and 4 bases from J, with 9 bases between. This CDR3 contains 14 residues. DNA for the CDR3: TGTGCCAGCAGCTTAGCGCCCCCGGGCTATGGCTACACCTTC. Translating it yields CASSLAPPGYGYTF.

There are a few counts of this clone. The rearrangement uses TRBV5-6 and TRBJ1-1, with 10 bases matching TRBD1. CDR3 length: 13 residues. CDR1 is SGHDT, CDR2 YYEEEE, per germline. J gave up 10 bases and V 4 bases, and 7 bases lay outside the gene matches. This CDR3 reads CASSRDRGTVAFF. The CDR3 DNA is TGTGCCAGCAGCCGGGACAGGGGCACGGTAGCTTTCTTT.

The chain links TRBV7-9 to TRBJ1-4; 8 nucleotides agree with TRBD1. The CDR3 covers 18 residues. Germline V gene data show CDR1 as SEHNR and CDR2 as FQNEAQ (reference sequence). Unmatched junction bases numbered 18, after V lost 5 bases and J lost 7 bases. CDR3: CASSPRDRFPEKTEKLFF. The CDR3 DNA reads as TGTGCCAGCAGCCCTCGGGACAGGTTCCCAGAGAAGACTGAAAAACTGTTTTTT. Full variable domain (missing parts from reference TRBV7-9 and TRBJ1-4): DTGVSQNPRHKITKRGQNVTFRCDPISEHNRLYWYRQTLGQGPEFLTYFQNEAQLEKSRLLSDRFSAERPKGSFSTLEIQRTEQGDSAMYLCASSPRDRFPEKTEKLFFGSGTQLSVL.

The chain is built from TRBV14 and TRBJ1-1; unclear D gene. CDR1 is SGHDN and CDR2 is FVKESK in the germline V gene. Trimming stripped 4 bases from V and 11 bases from J, with 14 bases between. This CDR3 is built from 12 residues. The CDR3 loop is CASSPSRFGAFF. CDR3 bases: TGTGCCAGCAGCCCCTCTAGGTTTGGGGCTTTCTTT.

In this sample, this clone turned up a few times. The V gene is TRBV5-1, the J gene TRBJ2-1; D gene unclear. With 0 bases removed from V and 6 bases from J, the gap between germline ends came to 10 bases. Per germline, CDR1 SGHRS and CDR2 YFSETQ. The CDR3 runs to 14 residues. In DNA form, the CDR3 reads TGCGCCAGCAGCTTGGCCGAGATTTCCAATGAGCAGTTCTTC. Amino acid sequence: CASSLAEISNEQFF. Full variable domain (missing parts from reference TRBV5-1 and TRBJ2-1): KAGVTQTPRYLIKTRGQQVTLSCSPISGHRSVSWYQQTPGQGLQFLFEYFSETQRNKGNFPGRFSGRQFSNSRSEMNVSTLELGDSALYLCASSLAEISNEQFFGPGTRLTVL.

This clone was counted a single time. The chain has TRBV27 and TRBJ2-7, with D possibly matching TRBD1 (5 bases). Germline CDR1 reads MNHEY; CDR2 reads SMNVEV (reference sequence). V lost 2 bases and J lost 3, with 11 bases in between. The CDR3 covers 14 residues. The CDR3 bases are TGTGCCAGCAGTTTAAAACCAGGGATCTACGAGCAGTACTTC. This codes for CASSLKPGIYEQYF.

This clone has a handful of counts. The chain uses TRBV10-2 and TRBJ1-3; tentatively, D is TRBD1 (6 bases). Germline CDR1 WSHSY, CDR2 SAAADI. The CDR3 is 15 amino acids. The germline V and J ends were trimmed by 3 bases and 4 bases, with 13 bases remaining between them. CDR3 bases: TGCGCCAGCAGTGACTCAGGGGCGGAAGGAAACACCATATATTTT. This sequence encodes CASSDSGAEGNTIYF.

The V call is TRBV4-2, the J call TRBJ2-1; perhaps TRBD2 as D (6 bases). Germline assignment: CDR1 LGHNA and CDR2 YNFKEQ. V lost 1 base and J 9 bases, leaving 10 bases between the germline ends. The CDR3 length is 13 residues. The CDR3 DNA sequence: TGTGCCAGCAGCCAAGGGGTGCGGGGTGAGCAGTTCTTC. It yields the protein CASSQGVRGEQFF.

This chain connects TRBV6-5 to TRBJ2-7; TRBD1 aligns across 8 bases. The trim removed 2 bases at V and 7 bases at J, leaving 7 bases unmatched. This CDR3 has 14 residues. Germline-derived CDR1 and CDR2 are MNHEY and SVGAGI. The CDR3 is CASSYRTGIWEQYF. Here the CDR3 DNA reads TGTGCCAGCAGTTACAGGACAGGGATCTGGGAGCAGTACTTC.

The rearrangement joins TRBV28 to TRBJ1-1; TRBD1 is a possible D gene (6 bases). The CDR3 sequence is 17 residues long. The germline V and J ends were trimmed by 3 bases and 1 base, with 18 bases remaining between them. Germline CDR1 MDHEN, CDR2 SYDVKM. CDR3: CASSFVAGKTGNTEAFF. CDR3 coding DNA: TGTGCCAGCAGTTTTGTAGCAGGGAAGACAGGGAACACTGAAGCTTTCTTT.

This clone occurred a few times. J is TRBJ2-5 and V is TRBV5-4; 8 bases are a match to TRBD2. The germline V gene encodes CDR1 SGHNT and CDR2 YYREEE (reference sequence). The CDR3 is 15 residues long. J gave up 2 bases and V 2 bases, and 5 bases lay outside the gene matches. In DNA form, the CDR3 reads TGTGCCAGCAGCTTACCGGGGGGGAGGCAAGAGACCCAGTACTTC. Residues: CASSLPGGRQETQYF. The full variable domain, rest sourced from reference TRBV5-4 and TRBJ2-5, is ETGVTQSPTHLIKTRGQQVTLRCSSQSGHNTVSWYQQALGQGPQFIFQYYREEENGRGNFPPRFSGLQFPNYSSELNVNALELDDSALYLCASSLPGGRQETQYFGPGTRLLVL.

This clone was detected once. This chain joins TRBV29-1 and TRBJ1-2, with 7 bases identical to TRBD1. Germline V gives CDR1 SQVTM, CDR2 ANQGSEA. There are 10 residues in the CDR3. V trimming: 4 bases; J trimming: 10 bases; junction bases outside the gene matches: 3. This chain's CDR3 is CSVGQGDYTF. The CDR3 bases are TGCAGCGTTGGACAGGGTGACTACACCTTC.

This clone was seen once. The gene calls are TRBV15 and TRBJ1-5; 7 bases align to TRBD1. The CDR3 consists of 17 residues. CDR1 and CDR2 from the germline V gene are LNHNV and YYDKDF (reference sequence). V shed 0 bases, J shed 1 base, and the junction held 6 bases outside the gene matches. For the CDR3, the DNA is TGTGCCACCAGCAGAGATAAGGGGGCGGGCAGCAATCAGCCCCAGCATTTT. This codes for CATSRDKGAGSNQPQHF.

The chain couples TRBV3-1 (or the pseudogene TRBV3-2) to TRBJ1-2; TRBD1 aligns across 9 bases. Losses at the gene ends were 4 bases for V and 7 bases for J; bases not matched to a gene: 10. This CDR3 region has 15 residues. The germline V gene encodes CDR1 LGHDT and CDR2 YNNKEL (reference sequence). The CDR3 reads CASSRPQGATGGYTF. CDR3 nucleotide sequence: TGTGCCAGCAGCCGCCCACAGGGGGCAACAGGTGGCTACACCTTC.

This chain links TRBV6-2 or TRBV6-3 with TRBJ1-1, with TRBD1 matching 9 bases. CDR3 length: 16 amino acids. Germline V gives CDR1 MNHEY, CDR2 SVGEGT. Germline trimming cut 4 bases from V and 4 bases from J; bases unmatched to any gene: 10. The chain's CDR3 is CASSSRGTGKGTEAFF. In nucleotides, the CDR3 is TGTGCCAGCAGTTCCCGAGGGACAGGGAAAGGCACTGAAGCTTTCTTT.

V usage is TRBV4-1 and J usage is TRBJ2-1; TRBD2 matches at 7 bases. The germline CDR1 and CDR2 sequences are MGHRA and YSYEKL. CDR3 length: 14 amino acids. Unmatched junction bases numbered 2, after V lost 1 base and J lost 5 bases. CDR3 amino acids: CASSQGLADNEQFF. The CDR3 coding sequence is TGCGCCAGCAGCCAAGGACTAGCCGACAATGAGCAGTTCTTC.

The chain recombines TRBV12-5 with TRBJ1-1; D remains ambiguous. Germline lookup yields CDR1 LGHNT and CDR2 FRNRAP. V lost 1 base to trimming and J lost 0 bases, with 9 bases between them. The CDR3 has 15 residues. The DNA for the CDR3 is TGTGCTAGTGGTTTGGAGAGGAGTCTGAACACTGAAGCTTTCTTT. Translation gives CASGLERSLNTEAFF. Drawing the rest from reference TRBV12-5 and TRBJ1-1, the complete variable domain is DARVTQTPRHKVTEMGQEVTMRCQPILGHNTVFWYRQTMMQGLELLAYFRNRAPLDDSGMPKDRFSAEMPDATLATLKIQPSEPRDSAVYFCASGLERSLNTEAFFGQGTRLTVV.